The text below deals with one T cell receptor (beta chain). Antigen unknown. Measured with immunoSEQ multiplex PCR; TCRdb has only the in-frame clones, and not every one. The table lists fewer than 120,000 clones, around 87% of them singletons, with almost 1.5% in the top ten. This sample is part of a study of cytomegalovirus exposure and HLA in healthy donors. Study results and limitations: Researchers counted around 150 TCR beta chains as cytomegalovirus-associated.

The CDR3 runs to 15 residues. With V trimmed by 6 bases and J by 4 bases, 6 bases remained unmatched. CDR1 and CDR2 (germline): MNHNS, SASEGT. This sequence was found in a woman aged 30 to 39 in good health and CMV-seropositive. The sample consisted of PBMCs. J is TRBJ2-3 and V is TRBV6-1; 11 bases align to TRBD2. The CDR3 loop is CASRNSGGGADTQYF. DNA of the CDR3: TGTGCCAGCAGGAATAGCGGGGGGGGCGCAGATACGCAGTATTTT.